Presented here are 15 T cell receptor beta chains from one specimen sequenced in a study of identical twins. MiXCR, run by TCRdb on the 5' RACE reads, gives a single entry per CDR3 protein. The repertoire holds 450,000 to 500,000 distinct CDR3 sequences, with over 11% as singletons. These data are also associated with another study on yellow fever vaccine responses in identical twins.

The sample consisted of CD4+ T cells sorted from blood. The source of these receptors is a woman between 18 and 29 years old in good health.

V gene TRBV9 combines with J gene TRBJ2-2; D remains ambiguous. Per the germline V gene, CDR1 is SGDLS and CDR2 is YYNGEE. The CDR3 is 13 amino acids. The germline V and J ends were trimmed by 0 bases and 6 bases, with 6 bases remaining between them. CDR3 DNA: TGTGCCAGCAGCGTAGCTTCCGCCGGGGAGCTGTTTTTT. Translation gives CASSVASAGELFF.

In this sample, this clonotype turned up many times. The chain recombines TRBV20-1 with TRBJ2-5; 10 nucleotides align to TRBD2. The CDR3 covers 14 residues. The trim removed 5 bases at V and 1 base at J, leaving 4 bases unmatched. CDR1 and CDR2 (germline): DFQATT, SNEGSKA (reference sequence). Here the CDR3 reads CSAPGLATQETQYF. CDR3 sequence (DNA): TGCAGTGCTCCGGGACTAGCGACCCAAGAGACCCAGTACTTC.

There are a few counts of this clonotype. CDR3 coding DNA: TGTGCCATCAGCCCCGGGACAGGGGTCCGGGAGACCCAGTACTTC. It codes for CAISPGTGVRETQYF. The chain combines TRBV10-3 with TRBJ2-5, with 10 bases fitting TRBD1. The CDR3 is 15 amino acids. Looked up from germline, CDR1 is ENHRY and CDR2 is SYGVKD. Trimming removed 6 bases from V and 5 bases from J; junction bases left unmatched: 9.

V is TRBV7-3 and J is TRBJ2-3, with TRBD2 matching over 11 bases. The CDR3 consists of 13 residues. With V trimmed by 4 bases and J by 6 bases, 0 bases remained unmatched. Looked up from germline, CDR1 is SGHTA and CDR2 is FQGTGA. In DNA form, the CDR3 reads TGTGCCAGCAGCTCTAGCGGGGGGGATACGCAGTATTTT. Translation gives CASSSSGGDTQYF.

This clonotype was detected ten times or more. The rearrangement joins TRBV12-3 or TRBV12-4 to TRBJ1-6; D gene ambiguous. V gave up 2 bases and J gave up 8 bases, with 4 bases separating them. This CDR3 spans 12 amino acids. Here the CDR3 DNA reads TGTGCCAGCAGTTTAAGGGATTCACCCCTCCACTTT. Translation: CASSLRDSPLHF.

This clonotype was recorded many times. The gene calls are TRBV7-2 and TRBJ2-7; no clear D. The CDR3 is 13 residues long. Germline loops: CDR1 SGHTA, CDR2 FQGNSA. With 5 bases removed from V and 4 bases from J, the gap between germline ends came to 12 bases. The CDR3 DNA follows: TGTGCCAGCAGCCAACCACAGAAATACGAGCAGTACTTC. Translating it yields CASSQPQKYEQYF.

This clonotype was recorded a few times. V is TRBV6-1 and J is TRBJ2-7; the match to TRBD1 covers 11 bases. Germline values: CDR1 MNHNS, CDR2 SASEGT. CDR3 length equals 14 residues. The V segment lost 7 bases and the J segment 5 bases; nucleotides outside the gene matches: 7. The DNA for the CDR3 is TGTGCCAGCACCTTCCGGGACAGGGGGAACGAGCAGTACTTC. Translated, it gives CASTFRDRGNEQYF.

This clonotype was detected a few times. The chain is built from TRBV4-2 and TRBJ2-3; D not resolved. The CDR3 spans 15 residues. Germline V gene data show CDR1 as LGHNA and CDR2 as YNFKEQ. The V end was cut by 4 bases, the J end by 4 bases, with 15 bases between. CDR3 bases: TGTGCCAGCAGCCCTAGGCTTGAGTTATCAGATACGCAGTATTTT. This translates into CASSPRLELSDTQYF.

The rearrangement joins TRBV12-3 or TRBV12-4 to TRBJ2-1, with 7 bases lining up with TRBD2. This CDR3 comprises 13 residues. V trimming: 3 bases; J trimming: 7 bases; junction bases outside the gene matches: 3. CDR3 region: CASSLTSLNEQFF. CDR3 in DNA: TGTGCCAGCAGTTTGACTAGCTTGAATGAGCAGTTCTTC.

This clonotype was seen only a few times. The CDR3 region has the DNA TGCAGCGTGAGGGACGGGGGGGCCTACGAGCAGTACTTC. It specifies CSVRDGGAYEQYF. The rearrangement joins TRBV29-1 to TRBJ2-7; TRBD2 matches 8 bases. The CDR3 consists of 13 residues. CDR1 is SQVTM and CDR2 is ANQGSEA in the germline V gene. J was trimmed by 2 bases and V by 6 bases; bases with no gene match: 6.

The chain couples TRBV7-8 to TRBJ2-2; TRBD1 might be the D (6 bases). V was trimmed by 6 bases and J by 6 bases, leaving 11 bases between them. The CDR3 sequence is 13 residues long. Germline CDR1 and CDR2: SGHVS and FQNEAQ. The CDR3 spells CASSPNRAGELFF. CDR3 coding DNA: TGTGCCAGCAGTCCAAACAGGGCCGGGGAGCTGTTTTTT.

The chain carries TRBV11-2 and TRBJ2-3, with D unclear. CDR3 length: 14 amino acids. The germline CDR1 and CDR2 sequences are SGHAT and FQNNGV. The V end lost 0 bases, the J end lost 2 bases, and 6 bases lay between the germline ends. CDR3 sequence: CASSLDPITDTQYF. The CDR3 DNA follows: TGTGCCAGCAGCTTAGACCCCATCACAGATACGCAGTATTTT. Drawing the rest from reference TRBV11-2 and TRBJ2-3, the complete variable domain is EAGVAQSPRYKIIEKRQSVAFWCNPISGHATLYWYQQILGQGPKLLIQFQNNGVVDDSQLPKDRFSAERLKGVDSTLKIQPAKLEDSAVYLCASSLDPITDTQYFGPGTRLTVL.

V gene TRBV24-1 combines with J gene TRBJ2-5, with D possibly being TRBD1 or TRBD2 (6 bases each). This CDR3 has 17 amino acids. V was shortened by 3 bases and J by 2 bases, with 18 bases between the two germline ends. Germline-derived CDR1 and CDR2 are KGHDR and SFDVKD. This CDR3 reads CATSDPQGPGGQETQYF. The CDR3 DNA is TGTGCCACCAGTGATCCACAGGGCCCTGGGGGGCAAGAGACCCAGTACTTC.

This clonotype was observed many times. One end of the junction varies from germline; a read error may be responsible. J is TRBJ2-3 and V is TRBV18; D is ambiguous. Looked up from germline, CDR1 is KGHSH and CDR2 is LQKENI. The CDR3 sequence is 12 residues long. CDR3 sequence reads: CASSPPTDTQYF. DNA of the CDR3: TGCGCCAGCAGCCCCCCCACAGATACGCAGTATTTT.

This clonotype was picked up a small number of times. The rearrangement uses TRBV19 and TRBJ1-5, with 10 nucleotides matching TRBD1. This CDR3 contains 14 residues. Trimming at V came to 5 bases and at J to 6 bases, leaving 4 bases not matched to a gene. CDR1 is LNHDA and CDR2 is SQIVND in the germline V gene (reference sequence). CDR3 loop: CASSPRTGGQPQHF. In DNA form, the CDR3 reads TGTGCCAGTAGTCCGCGGACAGGGGGTCAGCCCCAGCATTTT. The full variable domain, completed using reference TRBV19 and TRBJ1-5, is DGGITQSPKYLFRKEGQNVTLSCEQNLNHDAMYWYRQDPGQGLRLIYYSQIVNDFQKGDIAEGYSVSREKKESFPLTVTSAQKNPTAFYLCASSPRTGGQPQHFGDGTRLSIL.